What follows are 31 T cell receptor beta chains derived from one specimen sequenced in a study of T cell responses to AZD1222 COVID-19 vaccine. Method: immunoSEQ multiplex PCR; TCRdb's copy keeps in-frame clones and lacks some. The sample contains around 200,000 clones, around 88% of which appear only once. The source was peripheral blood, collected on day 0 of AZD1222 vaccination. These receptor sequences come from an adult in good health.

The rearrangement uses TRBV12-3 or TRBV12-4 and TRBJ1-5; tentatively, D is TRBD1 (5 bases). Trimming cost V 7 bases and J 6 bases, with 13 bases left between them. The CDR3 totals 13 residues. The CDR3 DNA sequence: TGTGCCAGCATTGCGGGGGGTGGTCAGCCCCAGCATTTT. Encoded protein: CASIAGGGQPQHF.

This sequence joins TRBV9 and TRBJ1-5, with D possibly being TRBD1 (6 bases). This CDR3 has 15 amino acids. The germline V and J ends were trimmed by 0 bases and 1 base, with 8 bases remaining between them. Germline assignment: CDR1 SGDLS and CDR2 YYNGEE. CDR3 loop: CASSVGGQSNQPQHF. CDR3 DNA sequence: TGTGCCAGCAGCGTAGGGGGGCAAAGCAATCAGCCCCAGCATTTT.

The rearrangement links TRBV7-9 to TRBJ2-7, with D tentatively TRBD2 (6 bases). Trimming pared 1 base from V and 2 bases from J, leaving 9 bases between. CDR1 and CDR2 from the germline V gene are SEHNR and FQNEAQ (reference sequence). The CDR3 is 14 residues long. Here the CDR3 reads CASSLGLVPYEQYF. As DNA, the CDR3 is TGTGCCAGCAGCTTAGGACTAGTCCCCTACGAGCAGTACTTC.

The CDR3 here is CASSHRNRGGVNYGYTF. CDR3 coding DNA: TGTGCCAGCAGCCATCGGAACAGGGGTGGGGTGAACTATGGCTACACCTTC. The chain uses TRBV14 and TRBJ1-2; 7 bases fit TRBD1. The germline CDR1 and CDR2 sequences are SGHDN and FVKESK. Trimming cost V 3 bases and J 2 bases; bases outside gene matches: 12. This CDR3 spans 17 amino acids.

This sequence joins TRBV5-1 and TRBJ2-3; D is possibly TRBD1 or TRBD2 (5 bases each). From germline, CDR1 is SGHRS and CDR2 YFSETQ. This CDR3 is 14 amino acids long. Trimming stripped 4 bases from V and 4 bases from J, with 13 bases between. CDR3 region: CASSPEGRADTQYF. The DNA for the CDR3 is TGCGCCAGCAGCCCCGAGGGACGTGCAGATACGCAGTATTTT.

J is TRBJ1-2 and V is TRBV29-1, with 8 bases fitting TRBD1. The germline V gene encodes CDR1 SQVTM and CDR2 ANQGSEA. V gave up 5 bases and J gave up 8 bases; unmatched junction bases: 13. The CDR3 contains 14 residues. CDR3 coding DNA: TGCAGCGTTAGCTCGGGACAGGTCTCTAGGGGCTACACCTTC. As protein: CSVSSGQVSRGYTF.

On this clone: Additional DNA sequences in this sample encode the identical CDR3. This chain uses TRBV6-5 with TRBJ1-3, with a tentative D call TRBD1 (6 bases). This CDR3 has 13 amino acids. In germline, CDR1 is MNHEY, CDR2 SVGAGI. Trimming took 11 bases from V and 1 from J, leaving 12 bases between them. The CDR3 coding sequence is TGTGCCTCGGGAGGGGGGTCTGGAAACACCATATATTTT. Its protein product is CASGGGSGNTIYF.

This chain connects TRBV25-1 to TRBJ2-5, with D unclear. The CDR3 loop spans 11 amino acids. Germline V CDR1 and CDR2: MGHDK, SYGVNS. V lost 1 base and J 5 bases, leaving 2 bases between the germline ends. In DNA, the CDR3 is TGTGCCAGCAGTGAATCGGAGACCCAGTACTTC. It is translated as CASSESETQYF.

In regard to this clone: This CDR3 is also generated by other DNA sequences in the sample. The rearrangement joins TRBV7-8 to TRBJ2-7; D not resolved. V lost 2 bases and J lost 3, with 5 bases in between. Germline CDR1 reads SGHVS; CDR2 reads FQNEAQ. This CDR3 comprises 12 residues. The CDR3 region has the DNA TGTGCCAGCAGCTTACGAGGCTACGAGCAGTACTTC. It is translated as CASSLRGYEQYF. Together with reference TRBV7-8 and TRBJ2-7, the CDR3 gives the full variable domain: GAGVSQSPRYKVAKRGQDVALRCDPISGHVSLFWYQQALGQGPEFLTYFQNEAQLDKSGLPSDRFFAERPEGSVSTLKIQRTQQEDSAVYLCASSLRGYEQYFGPGTRLTVT.

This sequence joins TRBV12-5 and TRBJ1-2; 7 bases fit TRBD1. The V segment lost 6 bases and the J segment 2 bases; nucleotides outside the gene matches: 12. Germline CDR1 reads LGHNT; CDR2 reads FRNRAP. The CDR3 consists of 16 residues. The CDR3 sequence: CASGPKLQGKNYGYTF. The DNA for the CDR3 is TGTGCTAGTGGCCCCAAATTACAGGGGAAAAACTATGGCTACACCTTC.

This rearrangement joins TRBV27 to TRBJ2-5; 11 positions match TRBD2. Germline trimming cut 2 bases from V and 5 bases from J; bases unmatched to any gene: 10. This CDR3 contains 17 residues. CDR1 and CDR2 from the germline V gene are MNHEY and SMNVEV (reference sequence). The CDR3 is CASSLGLAGGLTETQYF. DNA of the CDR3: TGTGCCAGCAGTTTAGGGTTAGCGGGGGGGCTTACGGAGACCCAGTACTTC.

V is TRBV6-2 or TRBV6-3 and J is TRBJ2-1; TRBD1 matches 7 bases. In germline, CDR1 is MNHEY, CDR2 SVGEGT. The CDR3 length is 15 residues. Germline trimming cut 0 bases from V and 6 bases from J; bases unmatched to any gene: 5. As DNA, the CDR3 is TGTGCCAGCAGTTACTCCCGGACAGGAAGCAATGAGCAGTTCTTC. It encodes CASSYSRTGSNEQFF.

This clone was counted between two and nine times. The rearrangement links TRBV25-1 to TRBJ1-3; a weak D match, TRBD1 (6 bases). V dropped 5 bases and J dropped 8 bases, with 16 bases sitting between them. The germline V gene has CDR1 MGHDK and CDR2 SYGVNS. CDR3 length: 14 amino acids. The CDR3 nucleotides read TGTGCCAGCAGTAGGCGACAGGTGGGGGACACCATATATTTT. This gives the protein CASSRRQVGDTIYF.

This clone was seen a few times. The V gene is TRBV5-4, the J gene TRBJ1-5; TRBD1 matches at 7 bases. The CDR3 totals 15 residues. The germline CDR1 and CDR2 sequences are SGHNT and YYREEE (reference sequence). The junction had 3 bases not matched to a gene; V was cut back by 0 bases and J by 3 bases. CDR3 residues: CASSLGDSPNQPQHF. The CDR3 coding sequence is TGTGCCAGCAGCTTGGGGGACAGCCCCAATCAGCCCCAGCATTTT.

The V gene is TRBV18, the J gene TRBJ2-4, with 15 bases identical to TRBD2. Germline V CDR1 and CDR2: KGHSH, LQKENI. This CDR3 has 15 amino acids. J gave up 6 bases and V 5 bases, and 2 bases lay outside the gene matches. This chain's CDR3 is CASSAGLAGGNIQYF. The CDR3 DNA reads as TGTGCCAGCTCAGCGGGACTAGCGGGGGGAAACATTCAGTACTTC. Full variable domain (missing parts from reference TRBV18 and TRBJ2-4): NAGVMQNPRHLVRRRGQEARLRCSPMKGHSHVYWYRQLPEEGLKFMVYLQKENIIDESGMPKERFSAEFPKEGPSILRIQQVVRGDSAAYFCASSAGLAGGNIQYFGAGTRLSVL.

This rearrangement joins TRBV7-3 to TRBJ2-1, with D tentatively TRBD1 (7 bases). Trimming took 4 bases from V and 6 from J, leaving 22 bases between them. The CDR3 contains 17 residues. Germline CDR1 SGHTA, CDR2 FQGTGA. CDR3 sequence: CASSSKGGTEFGNEQFF. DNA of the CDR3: TGTGCCAGCAGCTCAAAGGGCGGGACAGAATTCGGCAATGAGCAGTTCTTC.

The CDR3, as DNA: TGTGCCAGCACCCGTGGGGGTGGCGGGGAGCTGTTTTTT. Amino acids: CASTRGGGGELFF. The chain joins TRBV11-1 to TRBJ2-2; D is possibly TRBD1 or TRBD2 (5 bases each). Germline lookup yields CDR1 SGHAT and CDR2 FQDESV (reference sequence). This CDR3 is built from 13 residues. V was cut by 7 bases and J by 7 bases, with 13 bases left in between.

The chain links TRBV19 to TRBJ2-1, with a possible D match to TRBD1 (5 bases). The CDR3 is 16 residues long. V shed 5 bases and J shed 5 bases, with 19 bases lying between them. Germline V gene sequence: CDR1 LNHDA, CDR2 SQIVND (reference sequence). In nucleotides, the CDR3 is TGTGCCAGTAGTGTCTTCCTCAGGGAAAAAAACAATGAGCAGTTCTTC. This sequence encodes CASSVFLREKNNEQFF. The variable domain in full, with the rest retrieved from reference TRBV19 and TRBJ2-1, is DGGITQSPKYLFRKEGQNVTLSCEQNLNHDAMYWYRQDPGQGLRLIYYSQIVNDFQKGDIAEGYSVSREKKESFPLTVTSAQKNPTAFYLCASSVFLREKNNEQFFGPGTRLTVL.

In DNA, the CDR3 is TGCAGTGCGGGCTACCAAGAGACCCAGTACTTC. It codes for CSAGYQETQYF. The chain is built from TRBV20-1 and TRBJ2-5; no definite D call. Germline CDR1 and CDR2: DFQATT and SNEGSKA (reference sequence). The CDR3 length is 11 residues. The germline V and J ends were trimmed by 6 bases and 0 bases, with 5 bases remaining between them.

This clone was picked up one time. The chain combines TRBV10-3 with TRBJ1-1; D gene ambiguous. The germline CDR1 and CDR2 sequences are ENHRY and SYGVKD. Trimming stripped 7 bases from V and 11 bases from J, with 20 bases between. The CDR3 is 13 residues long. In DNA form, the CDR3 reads TGTGCCATCAATCGGGAGTACGGAGGCTGGGCTTTCTTT. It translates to CAINREYGGWAFF.

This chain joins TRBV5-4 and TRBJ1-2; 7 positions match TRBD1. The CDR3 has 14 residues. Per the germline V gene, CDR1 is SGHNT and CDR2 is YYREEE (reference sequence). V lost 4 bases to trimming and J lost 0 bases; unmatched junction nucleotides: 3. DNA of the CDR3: TGTGCCAGCAGCGCCGGGACAGCTAACTATGGCTACACCTTC. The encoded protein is CASSAGTANYGYTF.

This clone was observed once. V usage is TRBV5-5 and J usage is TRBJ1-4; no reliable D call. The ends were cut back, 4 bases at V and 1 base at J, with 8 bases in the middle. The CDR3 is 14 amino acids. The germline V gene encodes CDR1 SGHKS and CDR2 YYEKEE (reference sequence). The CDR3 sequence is CASSTEGTNEKLFF. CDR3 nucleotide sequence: TGTGCCAGCAGCACGGAAGGAACTAATGAAAAACTGTTTTTT.

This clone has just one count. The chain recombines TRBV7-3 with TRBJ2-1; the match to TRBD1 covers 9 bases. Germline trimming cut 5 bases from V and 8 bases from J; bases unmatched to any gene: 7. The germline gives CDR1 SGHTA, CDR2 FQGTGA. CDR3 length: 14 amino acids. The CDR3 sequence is CASSARDRAHEQFF. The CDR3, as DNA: TGTGCCAGCAGCGCCAGGGACAGGGCCCATGAGCAGTTCTTC.

The CDR3 loop is CASSLGGQGVPLHF. The CDR3 coding sequence is TGTGCCAGCAGCTTAGGTGGACAGGGGGTCCCCCTCCACTTT. This chain uses TRBV7-2 with TRBJ1-6, with 10 bases aligning to TRBD1. Germline V gene lookup returns CDR1 SGHTA and CDR2 FQGNSA. J gave up 13 bases and V 1 base, and 4 bases lay outside the gene matches. The CDR3 covers 14 residues.

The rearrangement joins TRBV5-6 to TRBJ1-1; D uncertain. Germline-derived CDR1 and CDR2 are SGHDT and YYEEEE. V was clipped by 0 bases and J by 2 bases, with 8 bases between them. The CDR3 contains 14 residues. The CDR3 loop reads CASSLGRRNTEAFF. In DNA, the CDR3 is TGTGCCAGCAGCTTGGGACGGCGTAACACTGAAGCTTTCTTT.

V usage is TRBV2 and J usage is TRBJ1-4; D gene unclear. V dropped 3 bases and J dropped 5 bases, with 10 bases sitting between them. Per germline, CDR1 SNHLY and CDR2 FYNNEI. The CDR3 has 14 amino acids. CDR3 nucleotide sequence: TGTGCCAGCAGTGAGCGGGTACAGAATGAAAAACTGTTTTTT. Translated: CASSERVQNEKLFF.

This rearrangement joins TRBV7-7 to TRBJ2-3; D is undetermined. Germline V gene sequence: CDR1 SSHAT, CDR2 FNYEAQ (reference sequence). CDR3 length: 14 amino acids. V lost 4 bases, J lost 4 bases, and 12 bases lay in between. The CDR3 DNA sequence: TGTGCCAGCAGCTCTCAAGGGCTGTCAGATACGCAGTATTTT. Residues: CASSSQGLSDTQYF.

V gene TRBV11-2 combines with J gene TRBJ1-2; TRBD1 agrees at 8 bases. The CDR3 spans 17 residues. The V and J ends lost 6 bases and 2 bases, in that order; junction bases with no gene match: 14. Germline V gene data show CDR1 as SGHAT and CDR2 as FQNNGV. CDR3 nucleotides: TGTGCCAGCAGGAGCACGAGGGCAGGGGGCTACAACTATGGCTACACCTTC. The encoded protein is CASRSTRAGGYNYGYTF.

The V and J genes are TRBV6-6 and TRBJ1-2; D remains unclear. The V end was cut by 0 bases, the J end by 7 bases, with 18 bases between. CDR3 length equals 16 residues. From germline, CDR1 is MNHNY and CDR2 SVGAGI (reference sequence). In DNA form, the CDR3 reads TGTGCCAGCAGTTACTCAGGGTTATCCCAGCAAGGTGGCTACACCTTC. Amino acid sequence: CASSYSGLSQQGGYTF.

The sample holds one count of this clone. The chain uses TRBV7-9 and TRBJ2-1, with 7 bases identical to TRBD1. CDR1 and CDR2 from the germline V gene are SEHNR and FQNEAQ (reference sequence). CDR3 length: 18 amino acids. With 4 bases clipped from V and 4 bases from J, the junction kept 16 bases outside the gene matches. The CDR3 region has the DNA TGTGCCAGCAGCTCCGGACAGGTACCTCAAGGGCTTTACAATGAGCAGTTCTTC. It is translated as CASSSGQVPQGLYNEQFF.

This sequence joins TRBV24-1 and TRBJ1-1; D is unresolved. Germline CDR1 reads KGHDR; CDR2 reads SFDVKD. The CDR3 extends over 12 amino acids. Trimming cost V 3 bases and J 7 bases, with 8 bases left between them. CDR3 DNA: TGTGCCACCAGTGATGGGCTTGGTGAAGCTTTCTTT. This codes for CATSDGLGEAFF.